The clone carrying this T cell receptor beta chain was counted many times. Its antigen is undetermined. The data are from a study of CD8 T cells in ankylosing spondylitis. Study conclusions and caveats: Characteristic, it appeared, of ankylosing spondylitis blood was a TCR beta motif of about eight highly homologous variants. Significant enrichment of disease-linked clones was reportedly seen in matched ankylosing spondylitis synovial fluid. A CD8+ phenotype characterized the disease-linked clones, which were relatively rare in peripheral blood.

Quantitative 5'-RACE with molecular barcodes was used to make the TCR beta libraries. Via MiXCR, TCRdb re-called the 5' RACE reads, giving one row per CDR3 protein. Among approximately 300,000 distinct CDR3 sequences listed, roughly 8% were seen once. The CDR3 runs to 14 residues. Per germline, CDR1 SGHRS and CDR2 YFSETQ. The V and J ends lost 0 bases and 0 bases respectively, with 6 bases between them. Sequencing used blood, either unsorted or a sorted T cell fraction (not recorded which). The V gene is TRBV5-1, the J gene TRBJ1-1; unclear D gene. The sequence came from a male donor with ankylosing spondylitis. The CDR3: CASSLAQVNTEAFF. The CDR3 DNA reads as TGCGCCAGCAGCTTGGCTCAGGTGAACACTGAAGCTTTCTTT.